Each of the 15 T cell receptor beta chains below was sequenced from the same sample in a study of blood T cell repertoires in COVID-19 (dated by TCRdb to the early 2020s). Library prep was done by the immunoSEQ multiplex PCR assay. What TCRdb holds here is the immuneACCESS table cut down to in-frame rearrangements. Part of the clones is not present; checked against another copy, under half of the missing clones reflect an unresolved V gene, and the others are unexplained. A total of about 180,000 clones appear in this sample, roughly nine tenths of them only once. The ten largest clones add up to 1.5% to 2% of the sample. Sequenced material: peripheral blood. The receptors come from a man younger than 35 who had recovered from COVID-19.

The chain is built from TRBV7-2 and TRBJ1-5; unclear D gene. V gave up 2 bases and J gave up 5 bases, with 7 bases separating them. CDR1 SGHTA and CDR2 FQGNSA come from the germline V gene. The CDR3 consists of 13 residues. The CDR3 region is CASSLSPDQPQHF. DNA for the CDR3: TGTGCCAGCAGCTTATCTCCAGATCAGCCCCAGCATTTT.

The V gene is TRBV29-1, the J gene TRBJ2-3, with TRBD2 matching over 12 bases. The CDR3 totals 14 residues. The V segment lost 4 bases and the J segment 1 base; nucleotides outside the gene matches: 0. The germline V gene encodes CDR1 SQVTM and CDR2 ANQGSEA. The CDR3 spells CSVGTSGGTDTQYF. In DNA, the CDR3 is TGCAGCGTTGGGACTAGCGGGGGCACAGATACGCAGTATTTT.

This clone was detected only once. This chain connects TRBV28 to TRBJ2-1, with a possible D match to TRBD2 (6 bases). V lost 7 bases to trimming and J lost 4 bases, with 11 bases between them. Germline-derived CDR1 and CDR2 are MDHEN and SYDVKM. This CDR3 is 13 amino acids long. Here the CDR3 DNA reads TGTGCCAGCACCACTCGGGGGTACAATGAGCAGTTCTTC. Its translation is CASTTRGYNEQFF.

There are a few counts of this clone. This rearrangement joins TRBV5-4 to TRBJ2-7; TRBD2 matches 7 bases. The length of the CDR3 is 18 residues. V gave up 0 bases and J gave up 0 bases; unmatched junction bases: 12. CDR1 and CDR2 (germline): SGHNT, YYREEE (reference sequence). CDR3: CASSLALGSRGSSYEQYF. The CDR3 DNA reads TGTGCCAGCAGCTTGGCCTTGGGATCCCGCGGGAGCTCCTACGAGCAGTACTTC.

V gene TRBV6-2 or TRBV6-3 combines with J gene TRBJ1-2, with no clear D. Germline V gene data show CDR1 as MNHEY and CDR2 as SVGEGT. Trimming removed 2 bases from V and 5 bases from J, with 9 bases in between. This CDR3 has 13 residues. The CDR3 DNA reads TGTGCCAGCAGTTACACCCGAGATTATGGCTACACCTTC. This gives the protein CASSYTRDYGYTF.

The V and J genes are TRBV19 and TRBJ1-4; maybe TRBD1 (5 bases). The CDR3 has 15 amino acids. V was clipped by 6 bases and J by 7 bases, with 18 bases between them. Germline loops: CDR1 LNHDA, CDR2 SQIVND (reference sequence). CDR3 bases: TGTGCCAGTAGCCGGTCAGGGTTGGATGGTGAAAAACTGTTTTTT. Translating gives CASSRSGLDGEKLFF.

This clone was counted a few times. The V and J genes are TRBV6-5 and TRBJ1-1, with 7 nucleotides matching TRBD1. The junction had 5 bases not matched to a gene; V was cut back by 2 bases and J by 5 bases. CDR3 size: 14 residues. CDR1 MNHEY and CDR2 SVGAGI come from the germline V gene. The chain's CDR3 is CASSYRGLGTEAFF. CDR3 coding DNA: TGTGCCAGCAGTTACAGGGGGCTGGGAACTGAAGCTTTCTTT.

CDR3 DNA: TGCGCCAGCAGCTTGGGGGGACTGGATTACAATGAGCAGTTCTTC. Residues: CASSLGGLDYNEQFF. This chain connects TRBV5-1 to TRBJ2-1; D may be TRBD2 (6 bases). CDR1 is SGHRS, CDR2 YFSETQ, per germline. This CDR3 is 15 amino acids long. Between the trimmed V and J ends, which lost 0 bases and 4 bases, there was a span of 11 bases.

The rearrangement joins TRBV27 to TRBJ1-1; 8 bases line up with TRBD1. CDR1 MNHEY and CDR2 SMNVEV come from the germline V gene (reference sequence). After removal of 4 bases from V and 5 bases from J, the junction contained 9 bases not matched to a gene. CDR3 length: 15 amino acids. The CDR3 protein is CASSSPPGQGTEAFF. In nucleotides, the CDR3 is TGTGCCAGCAGTTCTCCCCCCGGACAGGGTACTGAAGCTTTCTTT.

J is TRBJ2-1 and V is TRBV9; 10 nucleotides match TRBD2. The CDR3 extends over 14 amino acids. Trimming took 5 bases from V and 5 from J; bases not matched to a gene: 4. CDR1 and CDR2 (germline): SGDLS, YYNGEE. The CDR3 DNA reads as TGTGCCAGCAGACCGGGACTAGCGAACAATGAGCAGTTCTTC. Protein product: CASRPGLANNEQFF.

This chain joins TRBV7-2 and TRBJ1-1; a weak D match, TRBD1 (6 bases). The CDR3 is made up of 14 amino acids. Germline V gene lookup returns CDR1 SGHTA and CDR2 FQGNSA. Trimming stripped 5 bases from V and 6 bases from J, with 16 bases between. CDR3 residues: CASSPSGAIPEAFF. The CDR3 region has the DNA TGTGCCAGCAGCCCCTCAGGGGCCATACCTGAAGCTTTCTTT.

The V call is TRBV9, the J call TRBJ1-6, with 8 bases lining up with TRBD1. CDR1 and CDR2 from the germline V gene are SGDLS and YYNGEE. The CDR3 loop spans 16 amino acids. The junction had 11 bases not matched to a gene; V was cut back by 5 bases and J by 7 bases. The CDR3 coding sequence is TGTGCCAGCAGTCGGAGGCCAGGGGGCGAAAATTCACCCCTCCACTTT. This codes for CASSRRPGGENSPLHF.

The chain uses TRBV19 and TRBJ2-1; 11 bases agree with TRBD1. The V segment lost 5 bases and the J segment 12 bases; nucleotides outside the gene matches: 6. The CDR3 runs 13 residues. Germline V lookup: CDR1 LNHDA, CDR2 SQIVND (reference sequence). DNA for the CDR3: TGTGCCAGTAGTTCCTCGGGACAGGGGGTGCAGTTCTTC. It yields the protein CASSSSGQGVQFF.

The chain carries TRBV6-5 and TRBJ2-5; 11 bases agree with TRBD2. CDR1 is MNHEY, CDR2 SVGAGI, per germline. This CDR3 comprises 15 residues. V trimming: 5 bases; J trimming: 6 bases; junction bases outside the gene matches: 8. The DNA for the CDR3 is TGTGCCAGCAGTACCGGGGCTAGCGGGGGGAAGACCCAGTACTTC. It is translated as CASSTGASGGKTQYF.

The V gene is TRBV7-9, the J gene TRBJ1-4; TRBD1 agrees at 8 bases. Unmatched junction bases numbered 1, after V lost 1 base and J lost 3 bases. The CDR3 is 15 residues long. Germline CDR1 reads SEHNR; CDR2 reads FQNEAQ (reference sequence). CDR3 nucleotides: TGTGCCAGCAGCTTAGGACAGGGGCCTAATGAAAAACTGTTTTTT. Protein: CASSLGQGPNEKLFF.